The rows below give T cell receptor beta chains drawn from one sample of a study of blood T cell repertoires in COVID-19. Here immunoSEQ multiplex PCR was the method, and the copy in TCRdb shows in-frame clones only, minus some. This table has around 62,000 clones, 85% to 90% appearing once. Specimen: peripheral blood. Receptors originate from a woman between 55 and 75 years old with acute or convalescent COVID-19. CDR3s include the opening cysteine and the closing phenylalanine or tryptophan. A D gene is named only where the DNA matches it firmly. Expanded clones are given a class, and other clones once, few, many or no size at all.

>NA|NA|TRBV5-1|16|TRBJ2-2
CASSLGHGENTGELFF
TGCGCCAGCAGCTTGGGACACGGCGAAAACACCGGGGAGCTGTTTTTT
>NA|NA|TRBV19|14|TRBJ2-3
CASRSGDRTDTQYF
TGTGCCAGCAGATCGGGGGACCGCACAGATACGCAGTATTTT
>NA|TRBD1|TRBV10-1|12|TRBJ2-3
CASGQGSDTQYF
TGCGCCAGCGGACAGGGTTCGGATACGCAGTATTTT
>few|TRBD1|TRBV7-2|14|TRBJ1-1
CASHPGQPNTEAFF
TGTGCCAGCCACCCGGGACAGCCGAACACTGAAGCTTTCTTT
>NA|TRBD2|TRBV9|18|TRBJ2-1
CASSVTGTSGSHDNEQFF
TGTGCCAGCAGCGTCACCGGGACTAGCGGGAGCCACGACAATGAGCAGTTCTTC
>NA|TRBD1|TRBV19|15|TRBJ1-5
CASSSYRGSNQPQHF
TGTGCCAGTAGTAGCTACAGGGGTAGCAATCAGCCCCAGCATTTT
>NA|NA|TRBV7-8|16|TRBJ2-3
CASSPGRGPSTDTQYF
TGTGCCAGCAGTCCCGGTCGGGGTCCTAGCACAGATACGCAGTATTTT
>NA|NA|TRBV12-5|15|TRBJ2-2
CASGWYPASSGELFF
TGTGCTAGTGGTTGGTACCCGGCTAGCTCCGGGGAGCTGTTTTTT
>NA|TRBD1|TRBV18|18|TRBJ1-6
CASSPGEIQGAINSPLHF
TGTGCCAGCTCACCTGGCGAAATACAGGGGGCGATAAATTCACCCCTCCACTTT
>NA|NA|TRBV3-1/TRBV3-2|15|TRBJ1-6
CASSLTGNYNSPLHF
TGTGCCAGCAGCCTGACGGGAAACTATAATTCACCCCTCCACTTT
>NA|NA|TRBV20-1|14|TRBJ1-1
CSASSGNMNTEAFF
TGCAGTGCTAGTTCAGGGAACATGAACACTGAAGCTTTCTTT
>NA|NA|TRBV19|14|TRBJ1-5
CASSIRHQDQPQHF
TGTGCCAGTAGTATCAGGCACCAGGATCAGCCCCAGCATTTT
>NA|NA|TRBV11-2|13|TRBJ1-5
CASSRGGNQPQHF
TGTGCCAGCAGCCGCGGCGGCAATCAGCCCCAGCATTTT
>NA|TRBD1|TRBV7-6|15|TRBJ1-5
CASSPGQGGNQPQHF
TGTGCCAGCAGCCCAGGACAGGGAGGGAATCAGCCCCAGCATTTT
>NA|TRBD2|TRBV5-4|14|TRBJ2-3
CAIQRGGGTDTQYF
TGTGCCATCCAGAGGGGAGGGGGCACAGATACGCAGTATTTT
>NA|NA|TRBV1|14|TRBJ1-5
CTSSPPLRRGPQHF
TGCACCAGCAGCCCGCCCCTACGACGGGGGCCCCAGCATTTT
>once|TRBD2|TRBV4-1|16|TRBJ2-1
CASSAQETSAYNEQFF
TGCGCCAGCAGCGCCCAGGAGACTAGCGCCTACAATGAGCAGTTCTTC
>NA|TRBD1|TRBV11-3|15|TRBJ2-3
CASSPGQGLTDTQYF
TGTGCCAGCAGCCCCGGACAGGGCCTCACAGATACGCAGTATTTT
>NA|NA|TRBV5-6|14|TRBJ2-3
CASSLASATDTQYF
TGTGCCAGCAGCTTGGCTAGCGCCACAGATACGCAGTATTTT
>NA|NA|TRBV6-5|13|TRBJ1-5
CASSYTGNQPQHF
TGTGCCAGCAGTTACACTGGCAATCAGCCCCAGCATTTT
>few|NA|TRBV5-5|16|TRBJ1-6
CASSHTPGQTNSPLHF
TGTGCCAGCAGCCACACACCGGGACAAACCAATTCACCCCTCCACTTT
>NA|TRBD1|TRBV29-1|13|TRBJ1-4
CSSQTGNNEKLFF
TGCAGCTCTCAGACAGGGAATAATGAAAAACTGTTTTTT
>NA|TRBD2|TRBV6-2/TRBV6-3|15|TRBJ2-1
CASSYGGTNHNEQFF
TGTGCCAGCAGTTACGGAGGGACTAATCACAATGAGCAGTTCTTC
>NA|TRBD1|TRBV5-1|18|TRBJ2-6
CASSGKTGGASGANVLTF
TGCGCCAGCAGCGGGAAAACAGGGGGCGCTTCTGGGGCCAACGTCCTGACTTTC
>NA|TRBD1|TRBV13|18|TRBJ2-6
CASSRRGQGPSGANVLTF
TGTGCCAGCAGCCGCCGGGGACAGGGGCCCTCTGGGGCCAACGTCCTGACTTTC
>once|TRBD1|TRBV5-1|14|TRBJ1-1
CASSSAGTGSRAFF
TGCGCCAGCAGCTCTGCCGGGACAGGGAGTCGAGCTTTCTTT
>NA|NA|TRBV5-1|13|TRBJ1-1
CASSYKLNTEAFF
TGCGCCAGCAGCTATAAGCTTAACACTGAAGCTTTCTTT
>once|TRBD1|TRBV28|15|TRBJ1-4
CASSQPQGANEKLFF
TGTGCCAGCAGCCAACCTCAGGGGGCTAATGAAAAACTGTTTTTT
>NA|TRBD2|TRBV27|19|TRBJ2-1
CASSLDLLAGARNYNEQFF
TGTGCCAGCAGTTTAGATCTCCTAGCGGGGGCCCGGAACTACAATGAGCAGTTCTTC
>NA|NA|TRBV6-2/TRBV6-3|16|TRBJ1-2
CASSYSWEGEAYGYTF
TGTGCCAGCAGTTACTCTTGGGAGGGGGAGGCCTATGGCTACACCTTC
>NA|NA|TRBV2|14|TRBJ2-5
CASSETGVQETQYF
TGTGCCAGCAGTGAAACAGGAGTCCAAGAGACCCAGTACTTC
>NA|TRBD2|TRBV18|16|TRBJ2-2
CASSLRLAANTGELFF
TGTGCCAGCTCGCTGAGACTAGCGGCGAACACCGGGGAGCTGTTTTTT
>NA|TRBD1|TRBV4-2|16|TRBJ1-5
CASSQDRGQGNQPQHF
TGTGCCAGCAGCCAAGATAGGGGACAGGGCAATCAGCCCCAGCATTTT
>NA|NA|TRBV5-1|15|TRBJ1-2
CASSLVGQGTRGYTF
TGCGCCAGCAGCTTGGTAGGGCAGGGGACGAGGGGCTACACCTTC
>NA|NA|TRBV11-3|13|TRBJ1-3
CASSREAGNTIYF
TGTGCCAGCAGCCGAGAGGCTGGAAACACCATATATTTT
>NA|NA|TRBV30|14|TRBJ1-1
CAWSVRRGPTEAFF
TGTGCCTGGAGTGTTCGGCGGGGGCCCACTGAAGCTTTCTTT
>NA|NA|TRBV7-3|14|TRBJ1-6
CASSLGQQYSPLHF
TGTGCCAGCAGCTTAGGACAGCAGTATTCACCCCTCCACTTT
>NA|TRBD2|TRBV7-9|15|TRBJ2-1
CASSFGLAGDNEQFF
TGTGCCAGCAGCTTTGGACTAGCGGGAGACAATGAGCAGTTCTTC
>NA|NA|TRBV18|15|TRBJ1-1
CASFGSLQMNTEAFF
TGTGCCAGCTTCGGGAGCCTTCAAATGAACACTGAAGCTTTCTTT
>NA|NA|TRBV3-1/TRBV3-2|15|TRBJ2-5
CASSQVHRLLETQYF
TGTGCCAGCAGCCAAGTGCACAGGTTATTAGAGACCCAGTACTTC
>NA|NA|TRBV7-9|14|TRBJ1-1
CASSLNGQMPRAFF
TGTGCCAGCAGCTTAAATGGACAGATGCCTCGAGCTTTCTTT
>NA|TRBD1|TRBV5-1|15|TRBJ2-1
CASSLVQGAGNEQFF
TGCGCCAGCAGCTTGGTTCAGGGGGCGGGGAATGAGCAGTTCTTC
>NA|TRBD1|TRBV9|15|TRBJ1-1
CASSAWDSSSPEAFF
TGTGCCAGCAGCGCATGGGACAGTTCAAGCCCTGAAGCTTTCTTT
>once|NA|TRBV2|14|TRBJ2-3
CASRLRGSTDTQYF
TGTGCCAGCAGACTACGCGGGAGCACAGATACGCAGTATTTT